Each of the 26 T cell receptor beta chains below was sequenced from the same sample in a study of T cell changes during pregnancy in multiple sclerosis. Measured with immunoSEQ multiplex PCR; TCRdb has only the in-frame clones, and not every one. Of tens of thousands of clones listed, about 89% were seen once; the top ten hold roughly 0.87%. The sample consisted of peripheral blood, taken in the second trimester of pregnancy. The receptors were gathered from a female donor with multiple sclerosis, enrolled in a pregnancy study.

The CDR3 DNA reads TGTGCCAGCAGCTTTGCGAGAGGACAGGTGGTATCTGGAAACACCATATATTTT. It codes for CASSFARGQVVSGNTIYF. The chain links TRBV5-4 to TRBJ1-3, with 7 bases aligning to TRBD1. Germline CDR1 is SGHNT and CDR2 is YYREEE (reference sequence). V trimming: 2 bases; J trimming: 1 base; junction bases outside the gene matches: 12. CDR3 length: 18 amino acids.

V gene TRBV27 combines with J gene TRBJ2-7; D perhaps matches TRBD1 (6 bases). The CDR3 extends over 13 amino acids. Between the trimmed V and J ends, which lost 5 bases and 4 bases, there was a span of 12 bases. Germline CDR1 and CDR2: MNHEY and SMNVEV (reference sequence). For the CDR3, the DNA is TGTGCCAGCAGTGTCGCAGGGGCGTACGAGCAGTACTTC. This gives the protein CASSVAGAYEQYF.

The V call is TRBV5-6, the J call TRBJ2-1; no reliable D call. Between the trimmed V and J ends, which lost 5 bases and 0 bases, there was a span of 12 bases. Germline CDR1 reads SGHDT; CDR2 reads YYEEEE. The CDR3 has 15 residues. In nucleotides, the CDR3 is TGTGCCAGCAGTCCCCCCGGAGCCTCCTACAATGAGCAGTTCTTC. Its translation is CASSPPGASYNEQFF.

The gene calls are TRBV2 and TRBJ2-7; TRBD1 aligns across 7 bases. Losses at the gene ends were 6 bases for V and 3 bases for J; bases not matched to a gene: 8. This CDR3 has 14 residues. Germline lookup yields CDR1 SNHLY and CDR2 FYNNEI. This chain's CDR3 is CASSRAGGFYEQYF. DNA for the CDR3: TGTGCCAGCAGCCGGGCAGGGGGTTTCTACGAGCAGTACTTC.

The chain carries TRBV5-4 and TRBJ1-3; TRBD1 might be the D (5 bases). V was trimmed by 1 base and J by 9 bases, leaving 8 bases between them. Germline V gene data show CDR1 as SGHNT and CDR2 as YYREEE (reference sequence). The CDR3 length is 12 residues. The CDR3 region is CASSLRGSTIYF. Written as DNA, the CDR3 is TGTGCCAGCAGCTTGCGGGGGAGCACCATATATTTT.

This clone was detected a few times. This chain links TRBV29-1 with TRBJ2-7, with TRBD1 matching over 11 bases. The J segment lost 3 bases and the V segment lost 6 bases, leaving 4 bases of the junction unmatched. Germline V gives CDR1 SQVTM, CDR2 ANQGSEA. CDR3 length: 13 amino acids. The CDR3 loop is CSVWGTGGYEQYF. The CDR3 nucleotides read TGCAGCGTGTGGGGGACAGGGGGCTACGAGCAGTACTTC.

J is TRBJ1-1 and V is TRBV5-1, with D unclear. This CDR3 has 13 amino acids. V was trimmed by 3 bases and J by 2 bases, leaving 8 bases between them. The germline V gene encodes CDR1 SGHRS and CDR2 YFSETQ. The chain's CDR3 is CASSSSFNTEAFF. The DNA of the CDR3 is TGCGCCAGCAGCTCCAGTTTTAACACTGAAGCTTTCTTT.

This sequence joins TRBV7-3 and TRBJ1-1; D gene uncertain. The CDR3 spans 13 residues. The germline V and J ends were trimmed by 3 bases and 8 bases, with 13 bases remaining between them. CDR1 is SGHTA, CDR2 FQGTGA, per germline. The CDR3 protein is CASSFPGSGEAFF. In DNA form, the CDR3 reads TGTGCCAGCAGCTTTCCGGGCAGCGGGGAAGCTTTCTTT.

The chain recombines TRBV5-5 with TRBJ2-2; D might be TRBD2 (5 bases). There are 16 residues in the CDR3. The germline CDR1 and CDR2 sequences are SGHKS and YYEKEE (reference sequence). V was shortened by 4 bases and J by 1 base, with 14 bases between the two germline ends. CDR3 protein: CASSPVEGLNTGELFF. In DNA form, the CDR3 reads TGTGCCAGCAGCCCTGTAGAGGGATTGAACACCGGGGAGCTGTTTTTT.

The chain joins TRBV30 to TRBJ1-5, with 8 bases lining up with TRBD1. The J segment lost 5 bases and the V segment lost 4 bases, leaving 1 base of the junction unmatched. Germline CDR1 is GTSNPN and CDR2 is SVGIG (reference sequence). The CDR3 totals 12 residues. CDR3 residues: CAWTTGDQPQHF. The CDR3 DNA follows: TGTGCCTGGACGACAGGGGATCAGCCCCAGCATTTT.

Only one count was recorded for this clone. This chain connects TRBV5-1 to TRBJ1-2; D gene ambiguous. V shed 4 bases and J shed 0 bases, with 13 bases lying between them. The CDR3 extends over 15 amino acids. Germline V gene data show CDR1 as SGHRS and CDR2 as YFSETQ. The CDR3 protein is CASSLTDGTNYGYTF. DNA of the CDR3: TGCGCCAGCAGCCTGACCGACGGGACTAACTATGGCTACACCTTC.

V gene TRBV7-3 combines with J gene TRBJ2-3; 8 bases agree with TRBD1. The length of the CDR3 is 15 residues. Trimming at V came to 5 bases and at J to 6 bases, leaving 10 bases not matched to a gene. Germline V gives CDR1 SGHTA, CDR2 FQGTGA. The CDR3 here is CASSGNPGQVDTQYF. CDR3 sequence (DNA): TGTGCCAGCAGCGGGAATCCGGGACAGGTCGATACGCAGTATTTT.

The chain has TRBV6-4 and TRBJ2-3; 8 nucleotides align to TRBD2. V was pared by 1 base and J by 2 bases, with 5 bases of the junction left unmatched. CDR1 MRHNA and CDR2 SNTAGT come from the germline V gene. This CDR3 comprises 16 residues. The CDR3 is CASSDFAGGSTDTQYF. DNA for the CDR3: TGTGCCAGCAGTGACTTTGCGGGGGGCTCCACAGATACGCAGTATTTT.

The chain carries TRBV5-6 and TRBJ2-1, with TRBD2 matching over 8 bases. The V gene's germline CDR1 is SGHDT and CDR2 YYEEEE. There are 17 residues in the CDR3. Losses at the gene ends were 0 bases for V and 4 bases for J; bases not matched to a gene: 9. The CDR3 sequence is CASSLEWRRGGYNEQFF. The CDR3 DNA reads as TGTGCCAGCAGCTTGGAGTGGAGACGGGGGGGGTACAATGAGCAGTTCTTC.

J is TRBJ2-5 and V is TRBV19; D uncertain. The V gene lost 3 bases and the J gene lost 4 bases, with 9 bases spanning the gap. Germline V gene sequence: CDR1 LNHDA, CDR2 SQIVND (reference sequence). The CDR3 consists of 13 residues. CDR3 sequence: CASSMVRGETQYF. The CDR3 DNA follows: TGTGCCAGTAGTATGGTTAGAGGAGAGACCCAGTACTTC.

V usage is TRBV2 and J usage is TRBJ1-1, with D possibly TRBD1 on 5 matching bases. The CDR3 totals 17 residues. The V end lost 0 bases, the J end lost 6 bases, and 20 bases lay between the germline ends. Germline V CDR1 and CDR2: SNHLY, FYNNEI. The CDR3 coding sequence is TGTGCCAGCAGTGAAGCACCCAACCCCGGGGGGATGGCTGAAGCTTTCTTT. The encoded protein is CASSEAPNPGGMAEAFF.

V gene TRBV27 combines with J gene TRBJ2-3; 8 bases match TRBD2. This CDR3 region has 18 residues. Trimming cost V 5 bases and J 1 base; bases outside gene matches: 14. Germline V gene lookup returns CDR1 MNHEY and CDR2 SMNVEV (reference sequence). The CDR3 DNA reads TGTGCCAGCAGTCCACCCCCCTGGAGCGGGGGACGCACAGATACGCAGTATTTT. This codes for CASSPPPWSGGRTDTQYF.

The chain uses TRBV11-3 and TRBJ2-2; D not certain. Trimming removed 5 bases at V and 4 bases at J, with 8 bases between. CDR1 is SGHNT, CDR2 YENEEA, per germline. CDR3 length: 13 residues. The CDR3 bases are TGTGCCAGCAGCCCCCCGGGCACCGGGGAGCTGTTTTTT. Amino acids: CASSPPGTGELFF.

V gene TRBV18 combines with J gene TRBJ2-5; possibly TRBD1 for D (5 bases). V was cut by 1 base and J by 0 bases, with 18 bases left in between. This CDR3 is 18 amino acids long. Germline V gene data show CDR1 as KGHSH and CDR2 as LQKENI. The CDR3: CASSPLRGSTGYQETQYF. As DNA, the CDR3 is TGTGCCAGCTCACCACTAAGGGGCTCAACTGGGTACCAAGAGACCCAGTACTTC. Full variable domain (rest looked up from reference TRBV18 and TRBJ2-5): NAGVMQNPRHLVRRRGQEARLRCSPMKGHSHVYWYRQLPEEGLKFMVYLQKENIIDESGMPKERFSAEFPKEGPSILRIQQVVRGDSAAYFCASSPLRGSTGYQETQYFGPGTRLLVL.

Remarks on this clone: One junction end does not reproduce the germline sequence, and a read error may be involved. The chain uses TRBV18 and TRBJ2-3; a weak D match, TRBD1 (5 bases). Germline assignment: CDR1 KGHSH and CDR2 LQKENI. The length of the CDR3 is 15 residues. For the CDR3, the DNA is TGTGCCAGCACACCAAGCAGGGTCCAAGAAGATACGCAGTATTTT. Amino acids: CASTPSRVQEDTQYF.

V and J are TRBV5-6 and TRBJ1-1; TRBD1 matches at 8 bases. The CDR3 is 14 residues long. Germline lookup yields CDR1 SGHDT and CDR2 YYEEEE. With V trimmed by 2 bases and J by 3 bases, 3 bases remained unmatched. The CDR3 bases are TGTGCCAGCAGCTTCCCGACAGGGGACACTGAAGCTTTCTTT. Its translation: CASSFPTGDTEAFF.

This clone was detected once. This sequence joins TRBV7-2 and TRBJ1-1; TRBD1 agrees at 8 bases. Germline V gives CDR1 SGHTA, CDR2 FQGNSA. With V trimmed by 5 bases and J by 9 bases, 8 bases remained unmatched. CDR3 length: 13 residues. The chain's CDR3 is CASSGRTGRKAFF. In nucleotides, the CDR3 is TGTGCCAGCAGCGGGCGGACAGGGAGGAAAGCTTTCTTT.

This clone has just one count. The junction departs from germline at one end; a sequencing error may be responsible. The CDR3 DNA reads TGTGCCAGCAGAGAAGACAGGACCTCTGGAAACACCATATATTTT. Protein sequence: CASREDRTSGNTIYF. The rearrangement uses TRBV2 and TRBJ1-3, with D perhaps TRBD1 (6 bases). This CDR3 is 15 amino acids long. The germline gives CDR1 SNHLY, CDR2 FYNNEI.

The V gene is TRBV11-1, the J gene TRBJ1-6, with 7 positions matching TRBD1. CDR3 length equals 16 residues. Germline V gene sequence: CDR1 SGHAT, CDR2 FQDESV (reference sequence). V was pared by 3 bases and J by 6 bases, with 8 bases of the junction left unmatched. DNA for the CDR3: TGTGCCAGCAGCTTTGGTACAGGGGTGAGTAATTCACCCCTCCACTTT. It codes for CASSFGTGVSNSPLHF.

J is TRBJ2-3 and V is TRBV5-5, with no clear D. The CDR3 has 16 amino acids. V dropped 1 base and J dropped 0 bases, with 12 bases sitting between them. In germline, CDR1 is SGHKS, CDR2 YYEKEE (reference sequence). The CDR3 sequence is CASSLRGTQSTDTQYF. The CDR3 DNA reads as TGTGCCAGCAGCTTGCGTGGCACGCAGAGCACAGATACGCAGTATTTT.

The chain joins TRBV18 to TRBJ2-3; 10 bases agree with TRBD2. The germline V gene has CDR1 KGHSH and CDR2 LQKENI. Unmatched junction bases numbered 3, after V lost 3 bases and J lost 0 bases. The CDR3 covers 16 residues. The CDR3 DNA reads as TGTGCCAGCTCACCTCGGACTAGCGGCAGCACAGATACGCAGTATTTT. Its translation is CASSPRTSGSTDTQYF.